This section outlines one TCR beta chain sequence together with its context. The data stem from a study of blood T cell repertoires in COVID-19. Study summary: Some COVID-19 samples were acute and others convalescent; all came from the United States, Italy and Spain. Nucleic acid was either cDNA or gDNA, and it came from T cells, B-cell-depleted T cells, or PBMCs.

In germline, CDR1 is MDHEN, CDR2 SYDVKM. This CDR3 region has 17 residues. V was trimmed by 6 bases and J by 5 bases, leaving 25 bases between them. This table comes from immunoSEQ multiplex PCR, and its TCRdb copy is limited to in-frame clones, with some not included. The table records around 150,000 clones, approximately 80% of them present only once. Sequencing was performed on peripheral blood. The V and J genes are TRBV28 and TRBJ2-5; maybe TRBD2 (6 bases). This clonotype was sampled from a woman between 45 and 60 years old with acute or convalescent COVID-19. CDR3: CASRSPGLESRGETQYF. The CDR3, as DNA: TGTGCCAGCAGGTCACCGGGTCTCGAATCACGGGGGGAGACCCAGTACTTC.